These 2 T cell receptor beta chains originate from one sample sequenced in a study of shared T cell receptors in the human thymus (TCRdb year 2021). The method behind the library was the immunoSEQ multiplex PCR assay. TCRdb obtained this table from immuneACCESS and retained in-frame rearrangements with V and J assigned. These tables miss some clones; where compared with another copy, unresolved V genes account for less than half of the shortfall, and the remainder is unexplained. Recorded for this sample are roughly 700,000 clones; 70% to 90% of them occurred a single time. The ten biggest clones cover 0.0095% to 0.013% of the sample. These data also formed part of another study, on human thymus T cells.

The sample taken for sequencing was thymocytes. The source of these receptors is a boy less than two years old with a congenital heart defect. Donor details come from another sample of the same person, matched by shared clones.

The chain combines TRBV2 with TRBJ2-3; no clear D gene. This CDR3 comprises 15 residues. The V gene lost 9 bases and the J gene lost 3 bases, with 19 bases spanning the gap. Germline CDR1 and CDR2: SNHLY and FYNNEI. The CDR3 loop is CARRVVQDGTDTQYF. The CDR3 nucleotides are TGTGCCAGGAGAGTGGTTCAGGATGGAACAGATACGCAGTATTTT.

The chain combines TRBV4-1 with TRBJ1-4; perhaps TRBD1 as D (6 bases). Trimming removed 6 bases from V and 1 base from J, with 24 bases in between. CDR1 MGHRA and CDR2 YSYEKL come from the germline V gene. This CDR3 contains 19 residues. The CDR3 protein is CASSHLWSSGEETNEKLFF. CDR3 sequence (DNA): TGCGCCAGCAGTCACCTCTGGTCTTCAGGGGAAGAAACTAATGAAAAACTGTTTTTT.